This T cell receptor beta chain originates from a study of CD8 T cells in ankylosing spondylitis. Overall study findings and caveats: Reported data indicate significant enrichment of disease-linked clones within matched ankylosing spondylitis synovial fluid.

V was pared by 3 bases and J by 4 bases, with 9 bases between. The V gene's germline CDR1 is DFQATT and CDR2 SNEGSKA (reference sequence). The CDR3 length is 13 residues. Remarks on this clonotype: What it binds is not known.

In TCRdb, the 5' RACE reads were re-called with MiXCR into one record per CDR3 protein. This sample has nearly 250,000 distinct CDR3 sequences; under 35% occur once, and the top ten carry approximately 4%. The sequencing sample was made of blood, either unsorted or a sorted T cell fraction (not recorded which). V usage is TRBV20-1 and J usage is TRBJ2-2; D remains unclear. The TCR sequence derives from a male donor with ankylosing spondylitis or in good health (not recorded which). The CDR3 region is CSASSRITGELFF. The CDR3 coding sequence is TGCAGTGCTAGTTCGAGGATCACCGGGGAGCTGTTTTTT.